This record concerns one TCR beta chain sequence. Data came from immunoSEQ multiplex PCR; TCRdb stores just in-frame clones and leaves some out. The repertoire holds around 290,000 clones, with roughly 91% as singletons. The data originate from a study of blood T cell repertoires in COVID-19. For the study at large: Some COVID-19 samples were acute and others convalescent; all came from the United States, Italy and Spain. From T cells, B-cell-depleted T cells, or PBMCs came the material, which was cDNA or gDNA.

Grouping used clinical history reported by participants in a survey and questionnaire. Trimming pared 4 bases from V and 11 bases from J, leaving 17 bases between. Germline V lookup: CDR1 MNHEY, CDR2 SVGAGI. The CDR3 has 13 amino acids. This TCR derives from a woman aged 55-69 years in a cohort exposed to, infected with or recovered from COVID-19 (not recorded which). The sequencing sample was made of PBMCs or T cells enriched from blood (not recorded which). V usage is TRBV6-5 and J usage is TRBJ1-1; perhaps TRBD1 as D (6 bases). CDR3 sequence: CASSSTGGRRAFF. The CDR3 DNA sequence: TGTGCCAGCAGTTCCACGGGGGGGCGCCGGGCTTTCTTT.